The 28 T cell receptor beta chains below all came from one sample that was sequenced in a study of blood T cell repertoires in COVID-19. The data were produced by immunoSEQ multiplex PCR, yet TCRdb's version contains in-frame clones alone and is incomplete. The sample contains about 440,000 clones, 70% to 90% of which appear only once. Material: PBMCs or T cells enriched from blood (not recorded which). The receptor set was obtained from a woman aged 18-30 years with acute COVID-19.

The gene calls are TRBV10-1 and TRBJ2-3; perhaps TRBD1 as D (6 bases). The CDR3 has 15 amino acids. Germline assignment: CDR1 WNHNN and CDR2 SYGVQD (reference sequence). Trimming left V 0 bases short and J 8 bases short, with 15 bases between. The CDR3 here is CASSESTWGPGTQYF. The CDR3 DNA reads TGCGCCAGCAGTGAGTCGACATGGGGGCCCGGTACGCAGTATTTT.

This sequence joins TRBV9 and TRBJ1-1; 9 positions match TRBD1. CDR3 length equals 14 residues. V trimming: 1 base; J trimming: 4 bases; junction bases outside the gene matches: 2. Germline V lookup: CDR1 SGDLS, CDR2 YYNGEE. CDR3: CASSVSTGGTEAFF. DNA for the CDR3: TGTGCCAGCAGCGTATCGACAGGGGGCACTGAAGCTTTCTTT.

V and J are TRBV7-8 and TRBJ1-1; perhaps TRBD1 as D (6 bases). The CDR3 has 16 residues. The germline V gene encodes CDR1 SGHVS and CDR2 FQNEAQ. Trimming cost V 5 bases and J 1 base, with 17 bases left between them. The CDR3 DNA is TGTGCCAGCAGCCCAATCAAGACAGGCCAGAACACTGAAGCTTTCTTT. Amino acid sequence: CASSPIKTGQNTEAFF.

The V gene is TRBV4-3, the J gene TRBJ2-5, with unresolved D. Germline V gives CDR1 LGHNA, CDR2 YSLEER. The V end lost 0 bases, the J end lost 2 bases, and 13 bases lay between the germline ends. The CDR3 has 16 amino acids. The CDR3, as DNA: TGCGCCAGCAGCCAAGATCGAGTCACAGCTCAAGAGACCCAGTACTTC. This translates into CASSQDRVTAQETQYF.

The chain has TRBV4-1 and TRBJ2-2; 12 bases fit TRBD1. From germline, CDR1 is MGHRA and CDR2 YSYEKL. The CDR3 totals 17 residues. The V gene end was trimmed by 3 bases and the J gene end by 7 bases; junction bases not matched to a gene: 9. CDR3 sequence: CASSQTGTGGAFGELFF. The CDR3, as DNA: TGCGCCAGCAGCCAGACCGGGACAGGGGGCGCTTTCGGGGAGCTGTTTTTT.

The CDR3 DNA sequence: TGTGCCAGCAGCCCAGGACAGGGCAGAACCCAAGAGACCCAGTACTTC. Its protein product is CASSPGQGRTQETQYF. This chain links TRBV3-1 (or the pseudogene TRBV3-2) with TRBJ2-5; 8 bases align to TRBD1. The CDR3 runs 16 residues. V gave up 4 bases and J gave up 1 base; unmatched junction bases: 8. The germline V gene has CDR1 LGHDT and CDR2 YNNKEL (reference sequence).

DNA for the CDR3: TGTGCCAGCAGCCGACAGGGGGGCGAGCAGTTCTTC. It translates to CASSRQGGEQFF. J is TRBJ2-1 and V is TRBV13; 9 nucleotides align to TRBD1. CDR1 and CDR2 from the germline V gene are PRHDT and FYEKMQ (reference sequence). J lost 10 bases, V lost 5 bases, and 3 bases had no gene match. The CDR3 has 12 amino acids.

The rearrangement uses TRBV21-1 and TRBJ1-5; TRBD1 is the table's D call and was not checked against the DNA. TRBV21-1 is labeled a pseudogene. The CDR3 contains 15 residues. CDR3 coding DNA: TGTGCCAGCAGCAATCCAGGACAGCCTAATCAGCCCCAGCATTTT. Its translation is CASSNPGQPNQPQHF.

The table lists this clone with a few counts. The V and J genes are TRBV29-1 and TRBJ2-1, with TRBD2 matching 10 bases. Germline loops: CDR1 SQVTM, CDR2 ANQGSEA. V lost 4 bases to trimming and J lost 4 bases; unmatched junction nucleotides: 7. CDR3 length equals 15 residues. CDR3: CSVGPGSGGYNEQFF. For the CDR3, the DNA is TGCAGCGTTGGCCCCGGTAGCGGGGGGTACAATGAGCAGTTCTTC.

This clone has just one count. The V call is TRBV12-3 or TRBV12-4, the J call TRBJ1-2; a weak D match, TRBD1 (5 bases). The CDR3 runs to 12 residues. The V end lost 0 bases, the J end lost 7 bases, and 6 bases lay between the germline ends. The CDR3: CASSLAQGGYTF. CDR3 DNA: TGTGCCAGCAGTTTAGCGCAGGGTGGCTACACCTTC.

This chain connects TRBV7-9 to TRBJ2-7; 9 nucleotides align to TRBD2. CDR1 and CDR2 (germline): SEHNR, FQNEAQ (reference sequence). The CDR3 sequence is 14 residues long. J was trimmed by 7 bases and V by 4 bases; bases with no gene match: 8. CDR3 DNA: TGTGCCAGCAGCTGGGGCGGGAGGGAAGGAGAGCAGTACTTC. It specifies CASSWGGREGEQYF.

The V call is TRBV4-3, the J call TRBJ2-1, with a tentative D call TRBD2 (5 bases). This CDR3 contains 15 residues. V was clipped by 0 bases and J by 2 bases, with 8 bases between them. Looked up from germline, CDR1 is LGHNA and CDR2 is YSLEER. CDR3 coding DNA: TGCGCCAGCAGCCAAGATCGGGGTCCCTACAATGAGCAGTTCTTC. Translated: CASSQDRGPYNEQFF.

The chain carries TRBV11-2 and TRBJ2-1, with D possibly matching TRBD2 (5 bases). The V and J ends lost 4 bases and 4 bases respectively, with 8 bases between them. The germline V gene encodes CDR1 SGHAT and CDR2 FQNNGV. This CDR3 has 13 amino acids. CDR3 residues: CASSSRGYNEQFF. The CDR3 nucleotides read TGTGCCAGCAGCTCCCGAGGGTACAATGAGCAGTTCTTC.

V and J are TRBV7-9 and TRBJ1-1; D gene ambiguous. CDR3 length equals 13 residues. The germline gives CDR1 SEHNR, CDR2 FQNEAQ (reference sequence). V was clipped by 5 bases and J by 1 base, with 8 bases between them. The CDR3 DNA reads as TGTGCCAGCAGCCGCACATCGAACACTGAAGCTTTCTTT. Translation: CASSRTSNTEAFF.

The V call is TRBV5-5, the J call TRBJ1-1; D gene ambiguous. Germline CDR1 is SGHKS and CDR2 is YYEKEE (reference sequence). V was pared by 2 bases and J by 1 base, with 6 bases between. The CDR3 contains 13 residues. This CDR3 reads CASSLQQNTEAFF. The CDR3 nucleotides are TGTGCCAGCAGCTTACAACAGAACACTGAAGCTTTCTTT.

The rearrangement joins TRBV7-9 to TRBJ1-1; 8 bases are shared with TRBD1. Germline-derived CDR1 and CDR2 are SEHNR and FQNEAQ (reference sequence). This CDR3 comprises 14 residues. The V gene end was trimmed by 3 bases and the J gene end by 4 bases; junction bases not matched to a gene: 4. The CDR3 protein is CASSLFGQGTEAFF. The DNA for the CDR3 is TGTGCCAGCAGCTTGTTTGGACAGGGCACTGAAGCTTTCTTT.

The chain has TRBV15 and TRBJ1-6, with a possible D match to TRBD1 (5 bases). CDR1 LNHNV and CDR2 YYDKDF come from the germline V gene (reference sequence). V dropped 3 bases and J dropped 9 bases, with 15 bases sitting between them. The CDR3 spans 15 residues. Here the CDR3 DNA reads TGTGCCACCAGCAGTAAGCGGGGACCTAGTTCACCCCTCCACTTT. Translation gives CATSSKRGPSSPLHF.

This chain links TRBV14 with TRBJ2-1; the D gene is possibly TRBD2 (6 bases). Looked up from germline, CDR1 is SGHDN and CDR2 is FVKESK. This CDR3 is built from 14 residues. The V end lost 4 bases, the J end lost 1 base, and 8 bases lay between the germline ends. The DNA for the CDR3 is TGTGCCAGCAGCCTGGAGGGGTCCTACAATGAGCAGTTCTTC. Translation: CASSLEGSYNEQFF.

The chain is built from TRBV2 and TRBJ1-1; D remains unclear. The V and J ends lost 8 bases and 5 bases respectively, with 12 bases between them. There are 12 residues in the CDR3. Germline V lookup: CDR1 SNHLY, CDR2 FYNNEI. DNA for the CDR3: TGTGCCAGCCGGGTACTAGGAACTGAAGCTTTCTTT. Its translation is CASRVLGTEAFF.

This clone was found once. The rearrangement uses TRBV14 and TRBJ1-6; possible D gene TRBD1, 5 bases. Germline CDR1 and CDR2: SGHDN and FVKESK. Trimming removed 6 bases from V and 7 bases from J, with 10 bases in between. The CDR3 runs to 13 residues. This CDR3 reads CASRKGVNSPLHF. In nucleotides, the CDR3 is TGTGCCAGCAGGAAAGGGGTAAATTCACCCCTCCACTTT. The full variable domain, in which reference TRBV14 and TRBJ1-6 provide the parts outside the CDR3, is EAGVTQFPSHSVIEKGQTVTLRCDPISGHDNLYWYRRVMGKEIKFLLHFVKESKQDESGMPNNRFLAERTGGTYSTLKVQPAELEDSGVYFCASRKGVNSPLHFGNGTRLTVT.

The chain is built from TRBV6-4 and TRBJ2-2, with TRBD2 matching 16 bases. Trimming at V came to 6 bases and at J to 4 bases, leaving 2 bases not matched to a gene. Germline V lookup: CDR1 MRHNA, CDR2 SNTAGT. This CDR3 is 16 amino acids long. CDR3 residues: CASRGLAGGGTGELFF. CDR3 nucleotide sequence: TGTGCCAGCAGGGGACTAGCGGGAGGGGGCACCGGGGAGCTGTTTTTT.

The chain joins TRBV6-5 to TRBJ1-2; TRBD1 matches at 7 bases. The CDR3 contains 14 residues. The germline V gene has CDR1 MNHEY and CDR2 SVGAGI. V shed 6 bases, J shed 8 bases, and the junction held 12 bases outside the gene matches. The CDR3 DNA reads TGTGCCAGCAGCCACGAGGAGCAGGGGGAGGGCTACACCTTC. Translation gives CASSHEEQGEGYTF.

A single count supports this clone. The chain joins TRBV29-1 to TRBJ2-7; 8 nucleotides match TRBD1. V lost 4 bases and J lost 6; bases outside the gene matches: 5. The V gene's germline CDR1 is SQVTM and CDR2 ANQGSEA. The CDR3 extends over 12 amino acids. CDR3 coding DNA: TGCAGCGTTGTGAACAGGGGGGTCGAGCAGTACTTC. The encoded protein is CSVVNRGVEQYF.

A note on this clone: The same CDR3 also results from other DNA sequences found in this sample. The chain carries TRBV18 and TRBJ1-2; D unresolved. Germline CDR1 is KGHSH and CDR2 is LQKENI. V lost 6 bases and J 6 bases, leaving 11 bases between the germline ends. This CDR3 has 12 residues. The CDR3 sequence: CASSPSRDGYTF. DNA of the CDR3: TGTGCCAGCTCGCCCTCGAGGGATGGCTACACCTTC. Combining the CDR3 with reference TRBV18 and TRBJ1-2 gives the whole variable domain NAGVMQNPRHLVRRRGQEARLRCSPMKGHSHVYWYRQLPEEGLKFMVYLQKENIIDESGMPKERFSAEFPKEGPSILRIQQVVRGDSAAYFCASSPSRDGYTFGSGTRLTVV.

This clone showed up just once. The chain recombines TRBV5-1 with TRBJ2-1, with 7 bases identical to TRBD1. Germline-derived CDR1 and CDR2 are SGHRS and YFSETQ. V shed 3 bases, J shed 0 bases, and the junction held 3 bases outside the gene matches. CDR3 size: 15 residues. CDR3 loop: CASSSDRSSYNEQFF. In nucleotides, the CDR3 is TGCGCCAGCAGCTCGGACAGGAGCTCCTACAATGAGCAGTTCTTC.

The chain uses TRBV6-5 and TRBJ1-2; TRBD1 agrees at 8 bases. The CDR3 runs to 12 residues. Germline trimming cut 5 bases from V and 7 bases from J; bases unmatched to any gene: 3. Germline V gene data show CDR1 as MNHEY and CDR2 as SVGAGI. CDR3 in amino acids: CASSQGARGYTF. DNA of the CDR3: TGTGCCAGCAGTCAGGGGGCGCGTGGCTACACCTTC.

This clone was seen a single time. The rearrangement joins TRBV4-1 to TRBJ2-7, with no clear D. The CDR3 runs to 13 residues. CDR1 is MGHRA and CDR2 is YSYEKL in the germline V gene. With 2 bases removed from V and 2 bases from J, the gap between germline ends came to 7 bases. The CDR3 is CASSQQATYEQYF. Written as DNA, the CDR3 is TGCGCCAGCAGCCAACAGGCAACCTACGAGCAGTACTTC.

The rearrangement links TRBV10-2 to TRBJ2-1, with D perhaps matching TRBD1 (6 bases). CDR1 and CDR2 (germline): WSHSY, SAAADI. Trimming left V 8 bases short and J 6 bases short, with 20 bases between. The CDR3 runs 15 residues. This chain's CDR3 is CASGRKPGQRNEQFF. The DNA for the CDR3 is TGCGCCAGCGGCAGAAAACCCGGACAGCGCAATGAGCAGTTCTTC.